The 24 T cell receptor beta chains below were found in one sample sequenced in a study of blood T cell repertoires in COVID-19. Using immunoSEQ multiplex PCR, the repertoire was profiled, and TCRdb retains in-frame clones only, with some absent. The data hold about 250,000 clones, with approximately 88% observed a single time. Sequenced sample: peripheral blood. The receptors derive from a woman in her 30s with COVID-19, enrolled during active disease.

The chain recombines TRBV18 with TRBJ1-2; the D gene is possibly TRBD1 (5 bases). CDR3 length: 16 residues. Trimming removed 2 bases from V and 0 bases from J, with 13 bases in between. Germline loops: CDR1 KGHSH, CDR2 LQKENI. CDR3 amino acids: CASSPLRQGANYGYTF. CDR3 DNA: TGTGCCAGCTCACCATTGAGGCAGGGCGCTAACTATGGCTACACCTTC.

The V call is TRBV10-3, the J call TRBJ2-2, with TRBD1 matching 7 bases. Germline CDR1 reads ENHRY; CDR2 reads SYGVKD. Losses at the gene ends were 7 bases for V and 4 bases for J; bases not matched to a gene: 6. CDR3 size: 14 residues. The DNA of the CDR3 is TGTGCCATCAACCAGGGGGTCGGCACCGGGGAGCTGTTTTTT. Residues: CAINQGVGTGELFF.

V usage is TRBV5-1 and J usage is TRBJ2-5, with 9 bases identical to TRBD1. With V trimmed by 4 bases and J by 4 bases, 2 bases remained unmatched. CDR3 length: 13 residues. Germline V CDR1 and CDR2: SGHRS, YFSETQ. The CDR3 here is CASSVGQGETQYF. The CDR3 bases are TGCGCCAGCAGCGTGGGACAGGGAGAGACCCAGTACTTC. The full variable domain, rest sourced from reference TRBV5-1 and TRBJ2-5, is KAGVTQTPRYLIKTRGQQVTLSCSPISGHRSVSWYQQTPGQGLQFLFEYFSETQRNKGNFPGRFSGRQFSNSRSEMNVSTLELGDSALYLCASSVGQGETQYFGPGTRLLVL.

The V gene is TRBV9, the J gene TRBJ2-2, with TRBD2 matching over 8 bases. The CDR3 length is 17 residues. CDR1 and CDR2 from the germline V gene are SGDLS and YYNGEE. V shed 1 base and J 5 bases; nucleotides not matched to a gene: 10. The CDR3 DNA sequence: TGTGCCAGCAGCGTAACCATGGGACTAGGATCGACCGGGGAGCTGTTTTTT. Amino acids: CASSVTMGLGSTGELFF.

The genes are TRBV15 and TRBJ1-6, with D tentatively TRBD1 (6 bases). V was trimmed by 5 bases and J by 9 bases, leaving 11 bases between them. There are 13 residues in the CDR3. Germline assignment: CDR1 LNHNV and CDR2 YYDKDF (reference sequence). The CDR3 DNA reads TGTGCCACCAGCCGGGGGGCCGGTTCACCCCTCCACTTT. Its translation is CATSRGAGSPLHF.

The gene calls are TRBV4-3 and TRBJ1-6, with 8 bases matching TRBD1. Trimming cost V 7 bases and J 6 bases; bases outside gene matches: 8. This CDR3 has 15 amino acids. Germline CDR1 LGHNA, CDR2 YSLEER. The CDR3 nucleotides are TGCGCCAGCAAGTCGTCGGGACAGGCTAATTCACCCCTCCACTTT. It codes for CASKSSGQANSPLHF.

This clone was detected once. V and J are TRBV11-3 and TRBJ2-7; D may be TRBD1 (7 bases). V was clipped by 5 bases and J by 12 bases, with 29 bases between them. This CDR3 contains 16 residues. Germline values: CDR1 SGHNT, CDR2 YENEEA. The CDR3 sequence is CASSTCGTAFPVPMYF. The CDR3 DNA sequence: TGTGCCAGCAGCACGTGCGGGACAGCCTTCCCCGTTCCCATGTACTTC.

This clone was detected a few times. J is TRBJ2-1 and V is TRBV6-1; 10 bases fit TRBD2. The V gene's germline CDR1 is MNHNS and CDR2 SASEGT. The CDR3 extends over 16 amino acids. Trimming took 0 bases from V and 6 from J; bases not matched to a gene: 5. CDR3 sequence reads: CASSEARGLASNEQFF. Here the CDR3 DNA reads TGTGCCAGCAGTGAAGCGAGGGGACTAGCGTCCAATGAGCAGTTCTTC.

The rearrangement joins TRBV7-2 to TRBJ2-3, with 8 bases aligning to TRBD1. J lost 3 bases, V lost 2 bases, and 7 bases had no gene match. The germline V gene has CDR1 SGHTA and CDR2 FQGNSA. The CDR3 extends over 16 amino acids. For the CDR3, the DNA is TGTGCCAGCAGCTTATTTTCAGGGGGCAGGACAGATACGCAGTATTTT. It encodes CASSLFSGGRTDTQYF.

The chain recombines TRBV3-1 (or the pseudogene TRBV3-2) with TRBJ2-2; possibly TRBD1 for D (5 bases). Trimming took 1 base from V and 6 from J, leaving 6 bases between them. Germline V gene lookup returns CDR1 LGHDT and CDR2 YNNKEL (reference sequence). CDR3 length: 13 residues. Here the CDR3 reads CASSQGGPGELFF. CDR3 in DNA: TGTGCCAGCAGCCAAGGGGGCCCCGGGGAGCTGTTTTTT.

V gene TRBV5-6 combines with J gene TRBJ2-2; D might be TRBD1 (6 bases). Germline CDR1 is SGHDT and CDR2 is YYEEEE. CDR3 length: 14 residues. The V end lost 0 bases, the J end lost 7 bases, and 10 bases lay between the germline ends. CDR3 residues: CASSLGNRVGELFF. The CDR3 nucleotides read TGTGCCAGCAGCTTGGGGAACAGGGTCGGGGAGCTGTTTTTT.

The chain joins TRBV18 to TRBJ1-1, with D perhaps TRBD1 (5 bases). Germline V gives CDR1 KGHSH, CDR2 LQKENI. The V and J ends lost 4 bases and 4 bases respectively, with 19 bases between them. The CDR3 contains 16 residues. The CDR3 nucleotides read TGTGCCAGCTCACTAGGGGAGCAGTTCGGGGGCACTGAAGCTTTCTTT. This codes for CASSLGEQFGGTEAFF. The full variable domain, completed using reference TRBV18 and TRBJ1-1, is NAGVMQNPRHLVRRRGQEARLRCSPMKGHSHVYWYRQLPEEGLKFMVYLQKENIIDESGMPKERFSAEFPKEGPSILRIQQVVRGDSAAYFCASSLGEQFGGTEAFFGQGTRLTVV.

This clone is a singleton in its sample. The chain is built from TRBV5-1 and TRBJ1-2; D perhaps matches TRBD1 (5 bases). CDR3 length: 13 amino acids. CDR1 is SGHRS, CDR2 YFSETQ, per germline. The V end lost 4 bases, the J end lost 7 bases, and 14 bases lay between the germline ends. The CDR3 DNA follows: TGCGCCAGCAGCCCCGCTCGGACAAGTGGCTACACCTTC. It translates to CASSPARTSGYTF. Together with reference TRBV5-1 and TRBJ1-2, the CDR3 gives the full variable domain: KAGVTQTPRYLIKTRGQQVTLSCSPISGHRSVSWYQQTPGQGLQFLFEYFSETQRNKGNFPGRFSGRQFSNSRSEMNVSTLELGDSALYLCASSPARTSGYTFGSGTRLTVV.

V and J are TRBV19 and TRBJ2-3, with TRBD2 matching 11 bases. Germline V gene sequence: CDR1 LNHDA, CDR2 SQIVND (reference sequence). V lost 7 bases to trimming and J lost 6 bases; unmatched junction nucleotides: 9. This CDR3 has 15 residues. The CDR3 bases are TGTGCCAGTAAAACCACTAGCGGGAGATGGGATACGCAGTATTTT. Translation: CASKTTSGRWDTQYF.

This chain's CDR3 is CAWHTGGTGNSPLHF. DNA for the CDR3: TGTGCCTGGCATACCGGCGGAACAGGCAATTCACCCCTCCACTTT. This chain uses TRBV30 with TRBJ1-6; TRBD1 might be the D (5 bases). The germline V gene encodes CDR1 GTSNPN and CDR2 SVGIG (reference sequence). This CDR3 comprises 15 residues. Trimming cost V 5 bases and J 7 bases, with 18 bases left between them.

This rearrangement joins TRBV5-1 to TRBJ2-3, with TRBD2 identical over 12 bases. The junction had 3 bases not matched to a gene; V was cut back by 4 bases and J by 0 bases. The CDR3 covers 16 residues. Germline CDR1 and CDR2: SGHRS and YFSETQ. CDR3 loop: CASSAGTSGSTDTQYF. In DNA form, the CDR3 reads TGCGCCAGCAGCGCAGGGACTAGCGGGAGCACAGATACGCAGTATTTT.

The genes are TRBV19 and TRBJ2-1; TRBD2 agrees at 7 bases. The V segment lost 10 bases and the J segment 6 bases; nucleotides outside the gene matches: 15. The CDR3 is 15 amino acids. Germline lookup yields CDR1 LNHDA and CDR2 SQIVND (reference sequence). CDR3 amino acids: CATGGRGRGLNEQFF. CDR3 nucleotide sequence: TGTGCCACCGGTGGGAGGGGACGCGGCCTCAATGAGCAGTTCTTC.

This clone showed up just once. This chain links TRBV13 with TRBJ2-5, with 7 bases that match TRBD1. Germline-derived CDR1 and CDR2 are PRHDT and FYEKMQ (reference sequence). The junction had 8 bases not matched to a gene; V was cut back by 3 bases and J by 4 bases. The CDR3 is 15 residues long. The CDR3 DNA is TGTGCCAGCAGCTTCTGGACAGGAGGAGTAGAGACCCAGTACTTC. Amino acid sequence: CASSFWTGGVETQYF.

The CDR3 sequence is CASSPQGSQETQYF. For the CDR3, the DNA is TGTGCCAGCTCACCCCAGGGTTCCCAAGAGACCCAGTACTTC. This sequence joins TRBV18 and TRBJ2-5, with TRBD1 as a possible D gene (5 bases). Germline CDR1 KGHSH, CDR2 LQKENI. V was pared by 3 bases and J by 1 base, with 9 bases between. This CDR3 has 14 residues.

The CDR3 region has the DNA TGCGCCAGCAGGGCCGGTTCGTCGGAGACCACTGAAGCTTTCTTT. As protein: CASRAGSSETTEAFF. V gene TRBV10-2 combines with J gene TRBJ1-1; no definite D call. Germline V gene sequence: CDR1 WSHSY, CDR2 SAAADI. The V gene lost 6 bases and the J gene lost 4 bases, with 18 bases spanning the gap. This CDR3 contains 15 residues.

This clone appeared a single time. CDR3 DNA sequence: TGTGCCAGCAGCCATACAGGGGGAGGTGGCACCGGGGAGCTGTTTTTT. It translates to CASSHTGGGGTGELFF. The chain employs TRBV7-9 and TRBJ2-2; 8 bases fit TRBD1. In germline, CDR1 is SEHNR, CDR2 FQNEAQ (reference sequence). The CDR3 consists of 16 residues. The ends lost 5 bases at V and 4 bases at J; junction bases unmatched: 9.

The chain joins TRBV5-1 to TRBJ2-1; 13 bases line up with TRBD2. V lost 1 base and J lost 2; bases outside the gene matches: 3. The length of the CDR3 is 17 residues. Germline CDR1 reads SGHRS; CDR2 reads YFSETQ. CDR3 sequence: CASSLTSGGAPYNEQFF. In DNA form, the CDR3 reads TGCGCCAGCAGCTTGACTAGCGGGGGGGCCCCCTACAATGAGCAGTTCTTC.

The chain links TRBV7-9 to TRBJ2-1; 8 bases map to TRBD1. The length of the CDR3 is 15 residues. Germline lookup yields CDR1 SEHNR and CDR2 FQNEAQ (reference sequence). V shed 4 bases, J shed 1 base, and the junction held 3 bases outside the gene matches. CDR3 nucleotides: TGTGCCAGCAGCTCTCGGGACAGGTCCTACAATGAGCAGTTCTTC. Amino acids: CASSSRDRSYNEQFF.

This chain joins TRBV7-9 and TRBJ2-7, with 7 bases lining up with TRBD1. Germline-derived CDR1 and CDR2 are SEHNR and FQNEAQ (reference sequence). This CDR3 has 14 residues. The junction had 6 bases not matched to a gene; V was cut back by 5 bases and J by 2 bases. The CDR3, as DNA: TGTGCCAGCAGCGCCAGGACAGGAACCTACGAGCAGTACGTC. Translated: CASSARTGTYEQYV.